The source of this T cell receptor (beta chain) is a study of shared clonotypes between healthy human individuals. Findings of the study overall: Enrolling few donors narrowed the genetic and exposure-history diversity that was represented.

On this clone: Its matching antigen is unknown.

The material for each subset, its genomic DNA, was split evenly across several immunoSEQ plates. TCRdb's copy holds only in-frame clones and misses some; the assay was immunoSEQ multiplex PCR. This table holds 2 million to 2.5 million clones, about 90% found once. The CDR3 sequence is 14 residues long. CDR1 and CDR2 from the germline V gene are KGHSH and LQKENI. The V and J ends lost 3 bases and 6 bases respectively, with 11 bases between them. This clonotype was obtained from a man aged 18-30 years in good health. Some clones in this sample may be carry-over from other donors' samples. The chain couples TRBV18 to TRBJ2-2, with D unclear. Material: naive CD4+ T cells from PBMCs. Sample subset: CD45RA+ positively selected. CDR3 protein: CASSPTYGAGELFF. The CDR3 region has the DNA TGTGCCAGCTCACCTACGTACGGTGCCGGGGAGCTGTTTTTT.